The 29 T cell receptor beta chains below were found in one sample sequenced in a study of T cell clonotyping in hematopoietic cell transplantation. Sequenced by immunoSEQ multiplex PCR; TCRdb stores in-frame clones only, minus some. The sample lists around 25,000 clones; around 70% were seen once. The time point: recipient sample about 28 days before transplant, after cytoreduction. The sequences come from peripheral blood mononuclear cells, collected before stem cell transplant. All receptors come from a man over 45 with myelodysplastic syndrome. Some clones in this sample may be carry-over from other donors' samples.

This clone was seen a single time. The rearrangement uses TRBV30 and TRBJ2-7, with D tentatively TRBD1 or TRBD2 (5 bases each). Trimming stripped 5 bases from V and 3 bases from J, with 14 bases between. Per the germline V gene, CDR1 is GTSNPN and CDR2 is SVGIG (reference sequence). This CDR3 is built from 13 residues. CDR3 region: CAWGPGTLYEQYF. The CDR3, as DNA: TGTGCCTGGGGGCCAGGGACCCTCTACGAGCAGTACTTC. Full variable domain (outside the CDR3, taken from reference TRBV30 and TRBJ2-7): SQTIHQWPATLVQPVGSPLSLECTVEGTSNPNLYWYRQAAGRGLQLLFYSVGIGQISSEVPQNLSASRPQDRQFILSSKKLLLSDSGFYLCAWGPGTLYEQYFGPGTRLTVT.

The sample holds a few counts of this clone. This chain connects TRBV11-1 to TRBJ1-1; D is uncertain. Germline V gene data show CDR1 as SGHAT and CDR2 as FQDESV (reference sequence). The CDR3 is 14 amino acids. V was cut by 4 bases and J by 1 base, with 10 bases left in between. The CDR3 reads CASSSQNPNTEAFF. CDR3 coding DNA: TGTGCCAGCAGCTCCCAGAACCCGAACACTGAAGCTTTCTTT.

The count of this clone is one. This rearrangement joins TRBV19 to TRBJ2-7, with 10 positions matching TRBD2. Looked up from germline, CDR1 is LNHDA and CDR2 is SQIVND (reference sequence). After removal of 6 bases from V and 2 bases from J, the junction contained 10 bases not matched to a gene. The CDR3 length is 16 residues. CDR3 DNA: TGTGCCAGTAGCAGGGGACTAGCGATCGACCCCTACGAGCAGTACTTC. It encodes CASSRGLAIDPYEQYF.

This clone came up a few times. The V call is TRBV6-5, the J call TRBJ1-5, with D uncertain. Per germline, CDR1 MNHEY and CDR2 SVGAGI. CDR3 length: 16 residues. Trimming took 0 bases from V and 4 from J, leaving 13 bases between them. CDR3 bases: TGTGCCAGCAGTTACTCGAGTCCTTCGATTAATCAGCCCCAGCATTTT. Protein product: CASSYSSPSINQPQHF.

The rearrangement uses TRBV28 and TRBJ2-1; D may correspond to TRBD1 or TRBD2 (5 bases each). The germline gives CDR1 MDHEN, CDR2 SYDVKM. V was clipped by 5 bases and J by 7 bases, with 12 bases between them. The CDR3 consists of 13 residues. The CDR3 is CASSPHRRNEQFF. Here the CDR3 DNA reads TGTGCCAGCAGTCCACACAGGAGGAATGAGCAGTTCTTC.

A few counts support this clone. The chain couples TRBV21-1 to TRBJ2-7; TRBD2, the D gene given by the table, was not confirmed from the DNA. TRBV21-1 is shown as a pseudogene. The CDR3 extends over 14 amino acids. This chain's CDR3 is CASNTLDPGYEQYF. CDR3 sequence (DNA): TGTGCCAGCAACACACTAGACCCGGGGTACGAGCAGTACTTC.

V is TRBV5-1 and J is TRBJ1-1; TRBD1 might be the D (6 bases). From germline, CDR1 is SGHRS and CDR2 YFSETQ. The V end lost 9 bases, the J end lost 5 bases, and 20 bases lay between the germline ends. The CDR3 runs 14 residues. The CDR3: CATQAGGAGTEAFF. CDR3 coding DNA: TGCGCCACCCAGGCGGGGGGCGCAGGAACTGAAGCTTTCTTT.

This chain uses TRBV20-1 with TRBJ1-1, with D hard to call. The CDR3 is made up of 11 amino acids. Trimming took 0 bases from V and 5 from J, leaving 4 bases between them. From germline, CDR1 is DFQATT and CDR2 SNEGSKA (reference sequence). In DNA, the CDR3 is TGCAGTGCTAGAGACAGGACTGAAGCTTTCTTT. It translates to CSARDRTEAFF.

The V call is TRBV19, the J call TRBJ1-3; D is perhaps TRBD1 (6 bases). Germline V gene lookup returns CDR1 LNHDA and CDR2 SQIVND (reference sequence). V dropped 6 bases and J dropped 0 bases, with 12 bases sitting between them. The CDR3 is made up of 15 amino acids. The CDR3 sequence: CASSTGYNSGNTIYF. DNA of the CDR3: TGTGCCAGTAGCACAGGGTATAACTCTGGAAACACCATATATTTT. The full variable domain, its missing parts supplied by reference TRBV19 and TRBJ1-3, is DGGITQSPKYLFRKEGQNVTLSCEQNLNHDAMYWYRQDPGQGLRLIYYSQIVNDFQKGDIAEGYSVSREKKESFPLTVTSAQKNPTAFYLCASSTGYNSGNTIYFGEGSWLTVV.

This clone turned up a few times. This sequence joins TRBV2 and TRBJ2-3, with 10 bases identical to TRBD2. This CDR3 comprises 23 residues. CDR1 and CDR2 (germline): SNHLY, FYNNEI. J was trimmed by 0 bases and V by 5 bases; bases with no gene match: 26. The CDR3 nucleotides read TGTGCCAGCAGTATTGTCCAACTGGGGGTCGGGACTAGCGTCGATCCTAGCACAGATACGCAGTATTTT. Its translation: CASSIVQLGVGTSVDPSTDTQYF. The full variable domain, in which reference TRBV2 and TRBJ2-3 provide the parts outside the CDR3, is EPEVTQTPSHQVTQMGQEVILRCVPISNHLYFYWYRQILGQKVEFLVSFYNNEISEKSEIFDDQFSVERPDGSNFTLKIRSTKLEDSAMYFCASSIVQLGVGTSVDPSTDTQYFGPGTRLTVL.

This chain connects TRBV30 to TRBJ2-5, with 7 positions matching TRBD2. J was trimmed by 4 bases and V by 2 bases; bases with no gene match: 10. The length of the CDR3 is 15 residues. Germline loops: CDR1 GTSNPN, CDR2 SVGIG (reference sequence). CDR3 in DNA: TGTGCCTGGAGTAAGCGGGACTCTCAGGGAGAGACCCAGTACTTC. This codes for CAWSKRDSQGETQYF.

The sample holds a few counts of this clone. The chain recombines TRBV27 with TRBJ1-5; TRBD1 matches at 8 bases. J gave up 0 bases and V 10 bases, and 14 bases lay outside the gene matches. Germline V gene sequence: CDR1 MNHEY, CDR2 SMNVEV (reference sequence). The CDR3 runs to 17 residues. CDR3 amino acids: CATNPGQETYSNQPQHF. CDR3 nucleotides: TGTGCCACCAATCCGGGACAGGAGACTTATAGCAATCAGCCCCAGCATTTT.

The rearrangement links TRBV6-5 to TRBJ2-2, with 7 positions matching TRBD1. V lost 4 bases, J lost 8 bases, and 13 bases stayed unmatched. CDR1 is MNHEY, CDR2 SVGAGI, per germline. This CDR3 has 16 residues. CDR3 coding DNA: TGTGCCAGCAGTTTATCCGGGACAGCCCTTATGGGGGAGCTGTTTTTT. Its protein is CASSLSGTALMGELFF.

In DNA, the CDR3 is TGCGCCAGCAGCCCCTCCCGGGACGGTCGATATGGCTACACCTTC. Translation: CASSPSRDGRYGYTF. The chain recombines TRBV4-3 with TRBJ1-2, with a weak D call TRBD1 (5 bases). This CDR3 comprises 15 residues. V was trimmed by 4 bases and J by 5 bases, leaving 17 bases between them. Germline CDR1 reads LGHNA; CDR2 reads YSLEER.

The rearrangement joins TRBV4-1 to TRBJ1-2, with a possible D match to TRBD1 (6 bases). The CDR3 runs to 13 residues. V dropped 3 bases and J dropped 4 bases, with 9 bases sitting between them. The germline V gene has CDR1 MGHRA and CDR2 YSYEKL. CDR3 bases: TGCGCCAGCAGCCAGGGGGGCGGCTATGGCTACACCTTC. The encoded protein is CASSQGGGYGYTF.

V is TRBV30 and J is TRBJ1-3; the D gene is possibly TRBD1 (5 bases). V lost 3 bases and J lost 0, with 12 bases in between. CDR1 GTSNPN and CDR2 SVGIG come from the germline V gene (reference sequence). The CDR3 length is 15 residues. The DNA of the CDR3 is TGTGCCTGGAGCCAAGGACATCTCTCTGGAAACACCATATATTTT. Translation: CAWSQGHLSGNTIYF.

The V and J genes are TRBV30 and TRBJ1-2, with 7 bases matching TRBD1. CDR1 and CDR2 (germline): GTSNPN, SVGIG (reference sequence). Trimming at V came to 8 bases and at J to 6 bases, leaving 3 bases not matched to a gene. CDR3 length: 10 amino acids. The CDR3: CAGTVNGYTF. In DNA, the CDR3 is TGTGCCGGGACAGTGAATGGCTACACCTTC. The variable domain in full, with the rest retrieved from reference TRBV30 and TRBJ1-2, is SQTIHQWPATLVQPVGSPLSLECTVEGTSNPNLYWYRQAAGRGLQLLFYSVGIGQISSEVPQNLSASRPQDRQFILSSKKLLLSDSGFYLCAGTVNGYTFGSGTRLTVV.

J is TRBJ1-3 and V is TRBV30, with D unclear. There are 13 residues in the CDR3. Trimming cost V 2 bases and J 1 base, with 6 bases left between them. Per germline, CDR1 GTSNPN and CDR2 SVGIG (reference sequence). CDR3 DNA sequence: TGTGCCTGGAGTCCTCATTCTGGAAACACCATATATTTT. It specifies CAWSPHSGNTIYF.

This chain uses TRBV5-1 with TRBJ1-4, with D possibly being TRBD1 (5 bases). The CDR3 is 14 residues long. With 2 bases removed from V and 5 bases from J, the gap between germline ends came to 10 bases. CDR1 and CDR2 (germline): SGHRS, YFSETQ. The CDR3 coding sequence is TGCGCCAGCAGCTTCCAGGGTTCGAATGAAAAACTGTTTTTT. Amino acids: CASSFQGSNEKLFF.

The V and J genes are TRBV25-1 and TRBJ2-7; D is uncertain. CDR1 is MGHDK and CDR2 is SYGVNS in the germline V gene. The CDR3 runs to 11 residues. V lost 5 bases and J lost 3, with 5 bases in between. CDR3 amino acids: CASSSYYEQYF. CDR3 in DNA: TGTGCCAGCAGTAGCTACTACGAGCAGTACTTC.

CDR3 sequence (DNA): TGTGCCTGGAGTGTATACGGGGCCAACGTCCTGACTTTC. It yields the protein CAWSVYGANVLTF. The V gene is TRBV30, the J gene TRBJ2-6, with no clear D. Per the germline V gene, CDR1 is GTSNPN and CDR2 is SVGIG (reference sequence). This CDR3 is built from 13 residues. The V gene lost 0 bases and the J gene lost 4 bases, with 4 bases spanning the gap.

This chain links TRBV29-1 with TRBJ2-3, with D unresolved. Germline CDR1 SQVTM, CDR2 ANQGSEA. There are 13 residues in the CDR3. The V gene lost 7 bases and the J gene lost 0 bases, with 11 bases spanning the gap. The CDR3 here is CSGTRASTDTQYF. The CDR3 DNA reads TGCAGCGGTACAAGAGCTAGCACAGATACGCAGTATTTT.

The V gene is TRBV25-1, the J gene TRBJ1-1, with a weak D call TRBD1 (6 bases). The CDR3 length is 15 residues. Trimming took 6 bases from V and 0 from J, leaving 14 bases between them. Germline lookup yields CDR1 MGHDK and CDR2 SYGVNS. The CDR3 loop is CASRETGKMNTEAFF. The CDR3 region has the DNA TGTGCCAGCAGGGAGACAGGTAAAATGAACACTGAAGCTTTCTTT.

The chain employs TRBV29-1 and TRBJ2-7; 7 positions agree with TRBD2. Germline V gene data show CDR1 as SQVTM and CDR2 as ANQGSEA. This CDR3 has 13 residues. With V trimmed by 4 bases and J by 3 bases, 6 bases remained unmatched. CDR3 residues: CSVAGGGIYEQYF. As DNA, the CDR3 is TGCAGCGTTGCGGGGGGTGGAATCTACGAGCAGTACTTC.

This chain links TRBV5-6 with TRBJ2-5; D call uncertain. This CDR3 has 14 amino acids. The V gene's germline CDR1 is SGHDT and CDR2 YYEEEE. The ends were cut back, 1 base at V and 2 bases at J, with 9 bases in the middle. As DNA, the CDR3 is TGTGCCAGCAGCTTGAGGGATGGGCAAGAGACCCAGTACTTC. Translation gives CASSLRDGQETQYF. The full variable domain, completed using reference TRBV5-6 and TRBJ2-5, is DAGVTQSPTHLIKTRGQQVTLRCSPKSGHDTVSWYQQALGQGPQFIFQYYEEEERQRGNFPDRFSGHQFPNYSSELNVNALLLGDSALYLCASSLRDGQETQYFGPGTRLLVL.

This clone was seen a handful of times. V gene TRBV30 combines with J gene TRBJ1-2; no definite D call. CDR1 GTSNPN and CDR2 SVGIG come from the germline V gene (reference sequence). The CDR3 spans 13 residues. The V gene lost 7 bases and the J gene lost 3 bases, with 15 bases spanning the gap. DNA of the CDR3: TGTGCCTTTACTTTGGGGTTTCACTATGGCTACACCTTC. Protein product: CAFTLGFHYGYTF.

This sequence joins TRBV29-1 and TRBJ2-3, with D possibly called TRBD1 or TRBD2 (7 bases each). The CDR3 extends over 14 amino acids. In germline, CDR1 is SQVTM, CDR2 ANQGSEA. V was pared by 1 base and J by 6 bases, with 14 bases between. CDR3 protein: CSVEAGGARDTQYF. The CDR3 coding sequence is TGCAGCGTTGAAGCAGGGGGGGCCCGGGATACGCAGTATTTT.

The chain carries TRBV29-1 and TRBJ1-4; tentative D call: TRBD1 (5 bases). Germline CDR1 SQVTM, CDR2 ANQGSEA. V shed 4 bases and J shed 10 bases, with 10 bases lying between them. CDR3 length: 11 amino acids. The CDR3 sequence: CSVGGVGKLFF. In DNA form, the CDR3 reads TGCAGCGTTGGGGGGGTTGGAAAACTGTTTTTT.

This chain connects TRBV19 to TRBJ1-2; D remains ambiguous. The CDR3 length is 10 residues. Germline CDR1 is LNHDA and CDR2 is SQIVND (reference sequence). The V and J ends lost 7 bases and 7 bases respectively, with 7 bases between them. The CDR3 DNA is TGTGCCAGTAAGGGTGGTGGCTACACCTTC. Amino acids: CASKGGGYTF. Looking up the rest from reference TRBV19 and TRBJ1-2 gives the full variable domain: DGGITQSPKYLFRKEGQNVTLSCEQNLNHDAMYWYRQDPGQGLRLIYYSQIVNDFQKGDIAEGYSVSREKKESFPLTVTSAQKNPTAFYLCASKGGGYTFGSGTRLTVV.